Following are 16 T cell receptor beta chains from one sample sequenced in a study of blood T cell repertoires in COVID-19. Only in-frame clones appear in the TCRdb table, and some are missing; sequencing was by immunoSEQ multiplex PCR. Of over 200,000 clones listed, around nine tenths were seen once; the top ten hold approximately 12%. The source material was peripheral blood. These receptor sequences come from a woman under 30 who had recovered from COVID-19.

V usage is TRBV6-2 or TRBV6-3 and J usage is TRBJ1-2, with TRBD1 as a possible D gene (5 bases). V lost 2 bases to trimming and J lost 7 bases, with 11 bases between them. Germline values: CDR1 MNHEY, CDR2 SVGEGT. The length of the CDR3 is 13 residues. CDR3 protein: CASSYTGTPGYTF. As DNA, the CDR3 is TGTGCCAGCAGTTACACGGGGACTCCTGGCTACACCTTC.

For the CDR3, the DNA is TGTGCCATCAGTGGGGGAGAAGGACAGGGTTACTACGAGCAGTACTTC. This encodes CAISGGEGQGYYEQYF. The rearrangement links TRBV10-3 to TRBJ2-7; 8 bases are shared with TRBD1. The J segment lost 3 bases and the V segment lost 4 bases, leaving 11 bases of the junction unmatched. This CDR3 has 16 residues. CDR1 is ENHRY, CDR2 SYGVKD, per germline.

The chain employs TRBV30 and TRBJ1-6; a possible D gene is TRBD1 (5 bases). The CDR3 consists of 16 residues. Trimming cost V 4 bases and J 8 bases, with 21 bases left between them. Germline V gene data show CDR1 as GTSNPN and CDR2 as SVGIG (reference sequence). CDR3 in amino acids: CAWIGGGRRLYSPLHF. The CDR3 bases are TGTGCCTGGATTGGGGGGGGACGCCGGTTATATTCACCCCTCCACTTT.

The V and J genes are TRBV19 and TRBJ2-1; 12 bases are shared with TRBD2. CDR1 and CDR2 from the germline V gene are LNHDA and SQIVND (reference sequence). V gave up 6 bases and J gave up 9 bases; unmatched junction bases: 6. This CDR3 has 14 residues. The CDR3 DNA is TGTGCCAGTAGCCTAGCGGGAGGGCCGGTTGAGCAGTTCTTC. Amino acids: CASSLAGGPVEQFF. Together with reference TRBV19 and TRBJ2-1, the CDR3 gives the full variable domain: DGGITQSPKYLFRKEGQNVTLSCEQNLNHDAMYWYRQDPGQGLRLIYYSQIVNDFQKGDIAEGYSVSREKKESFPLTVTSAQKNPTAFYLCASSLAGGPVEQFFGPGTRLTVL.

The chain has TRBV7-2 and TRBJ2-6, with TRBD2 matching over 7 bases. Germline CDR1 is SGHTA and CDR2 is FQGNSA. The CDR3 is made up of 16 amino acids. Germline trimming cut 4 bases from V and 2 bases from J; bases unmatched to any gene: 5. The CDR3 sequence: CASSSIRGAGANVLTF. The CDR3 DNA is TGTGCCAGCAGCTCTATACGGGGGGCTGGGGCCAACGTCCTGACTTTC.

The genes are TRBV7-3 and TRBJ2-7, with D possibly being TRBD2 (5 bases). The CDR3 runs to 11 residues. Germline V gene data show CDR1 as SGHTA and CDR2 as FQGTGA. V was cut by 5 bases and J by 7 bases, with 9 bases left in between. Here the CDR3 reads CASSRGIEQYF. CDR3 coding DNA: TGTGCCAGCAGCCGAGGGATAGAGCAGTACTTC.

The V gene is TRBV27, the J gene TRBJ2-1, with D maybe TRBD2 (6 bases). Germline values: CDR1 MNHEY, CDR2 SMNVEV (reference sequence). V shed 10 bases and J shed 4 bases, with 14 bases lying between them. There are 13 residues in the CDR3. CDR3 nucleotides: TGTGCCACCTCGGGACTGTTTTACAATGAGCAGTTCTTC. It encodes CATSGLFYNEQFF.

J is TRBJ2-7 and V is TRBV2, with 8 bases fitting TRBD1. The CDR3 length is 16 residues. With V trimmed by 1 base and J by 5 bases, 10 bases remained unmatched. In germline, CDR1 is SNHLY, CDR2 FYNNEI. The CDR3 DNA sequence: TGTGCCAGCAGTGAAGAGTACGGGGACAGGTTCCACGAGCAGTACTTC. The encoded protein is CASSEEYGDRFHEQYF.

In DNA, the CDR3 is TGTGCCAGCAGCTTATTTACTAGCGGGAACAATGAGCAGTTCTTC. Its protein product is CASSLFTSGNNEQFF. This sequence joins TRBV7-6 and TRBJ2-1; 10 nucleotides agree with TRBD2. V shed 2 bases and J 5 bases; nucleotides not matched to a gene: 3. The CDR3 sequence is 15 residues long. Germline V gene lookup returns CDR1 SGHVS and CDR2 FNYEAQ.

The V gene is TRBV19, the J gene TRBJ2-1; D ambiguous. Trimming left V 4 bases short and J 6 bases short, with 13 bases between. CDR1 is LNHDA and CDR2 is SQIVND in the germline V gene (reference sequence). The CDR3 is made up of 14 amino acids. CDR3 bases: TGTGCCAGTAGTAAGAGTGTCCCCCTCAATGAGCAGTTCTTC. This encodes CASSKSVPLNEQFF.

The chain uses TRBV5-6 and TRBJ2-1; perhaps TRBD1 as D (6 bases). CDR3 length equals 15 residues. Trimming left V 4 bases short and J 6 bases short, with 17 bases between. From germline, CDR1 is SGHDT and CDR2 YYEEEE. Here the CDR3 reads CASSSGQHVINEQFF. In DNA, the CDR3 is TGTGCCAGCAGCAGCGGACAGCACGTCATCAATGAGCAGTTCTTC.

The J gene is TRBJ1-4, the V gene TRBV5-1, with TRBD1 as a possible D gene (6 bases). The germline V and J ends were trimmed by 9 bases and 3 bases, with 12 bases remaining between them. This CDR3 has 13 residues. The V gene's germline CDR1 is SGHRS and CDR2 YFSETQ. CDR3: CATEGGANEKLFF. The CDR3 nucleotides are TGCGCCACCGAGGGGGGGGCTAATGAAAAACTGTTTTTT.

There are a few counts of this clone. The chain links TRBV6-2 or TRBV6-3 to TRBJ1-5; 8 bases agree with TRBD1. From germline, CDR1 is MNHEY and CDR2 SVGEGT. V was pared by 4 bases and J by 2 bases, with 4 bases of the junction left unmatched. The CDR3 runs 15 residues. The CDR3 sequence is CASSSPTGGNQPQHF. The CDR3 DNA follows: TGTGCCAGCAGTTCCCCGACAGGGGGCAATCAGCCCCAGCATTTT.

Regarding this clone: In the same sample, other DNA sequences code for this CDR3. The chain combines TRBV7-3 with TRBJ2-3, with TRBD2 matching over 10 bases. Per the germline V gene, CDR1 is SGHTA and CDR2 is FQGTGA. Trimming cost V 5 bases and J 1 base; bases outside gene matches: 3. The CDR3 is 15 amino acids. This chain's CDR3 is CASSPGTSGTDTQYF. The CDR3 DNA follows: TGTGCCAGCAGCCCTGGGACTAGCGGCACAGATACGCAGTATTTT.

J is TRBJ1-2 and V is TRBV19; TRBD1 matches 9 bases. CDR3 length: 16 residues. V shed 1 base, J shed 3 bases, and the junction held 6 bases outside the gene matches. Germline assignment: CDR1 LNHDA and CDR2 SQIVND (reference sequence). DNA of the CDR3: TGTGCCAGTAGTATAGCGTACAGGGGGCTGGACTATGGCTACACCTTC. This encodes CASSIAYRGLDYGYTF.

V usage is TRBV7-5 and J usage is TRBJ1-1; the table gives TRBD1 as D, unverified against the DNA. TRBV7-5 has pseudogene status. The CDR3 sequence is 13 residues long. In DNA, the CDR3 is TGTGCCAGAAGCTCGACAGGGCTGGCTGAAGCTTTCTTT. It codes for CARSSTGLAEAFF.